A selection of T cell receptor beta chains follows, all from one sample in a study of vaccination effects on CD4 cells after COVID-19. Their antigen targets remain unknown. Here immunoSEQ multiplex PCR was the method, and the copy in TCRdb shows in-frame clones only, minus some. The sample shows approximately 40,000 clones, roughly 73% of them seen only once. This sample comprised CD4+ T cells from PBMCs cultured with a peptide pool, obtained before COVID-19 vaccination. The origin of the receptors is a human donor who had a prior SARS-CoV-2 infection. Each CDR3 is given with its conserved first and last residue. Fields, in order: clone size, J gene, V gene, D gene, CDR3 protein. D genes are given only for firm matches. Not all rows give a size; the values are once, few, many and, for expanded clones, a class.

clone_size: .
j_call: TRBJ2-7
v_call: TRBV4-2
d_call: .
cdr3_aa: CASSQDQSVYEQYF

clone_size: .
j_call: TRBJ2-4
v_call: TRBV18
d_call: .
cdr3_aa: CASSPGRRGAKNIQYF

clone_size: .
j_call: TRBJ2-7
v_call: TRBV14
d_call: .
cdr3_aa: CASSQVGAYEQYF

clone_size: .
j_call: TRBJ1-1
v_call: TRBV5-1
d_call: .
cdr3_aa: CASSLVGVNTEAFF

clone_size: few
j_call: TRBJ2-7
v_call: TRBV18
d_call: .
cdr3_aa: CASSPPAGYEQYF

clone_size: .
j_call: TRBJ2-2
v_call: TRBV3-1/TRBV3-2
d_call: .
cdr3_aa: CASSLGPNTGELFF

clone_size: .
j_call: TRBJ2-5
v_call: TRBV7-6
d_call: .
cdr3_aa: CASSLWREETQYF

clone_size: .
j_call: TRBJ2-1
v_call: TRBV7-7
d_call: TRBD2
cdr3_aa: CASSGAGTSGSIEQFF

clone_size: few
j_call: TRBJ1-2
v_call: TRBV3-1/TRBV3-2
d_call: TRBD1
cdr3_aa: CASSHLSSLGSGGYGYTF

clone_size: .
j_call: TRBJ1-1
v_call: TRBV5-1
d_call: .
cdr3_aa: CASGRGEGTEAFF

clone_size: few
j_call: TRBJ2-7
v_call: TRBV5-1
d_call: TRBD2
cdr3_aa: CASRISGGSYEQYF

clone_size: few
j_call: TRBJ1-1
v_call: TRBV7-6
d_call: TRBD1
cdr3_aa: CASSLGGTDLRAFF

clone_size: .
j_call: TRBJ1-3
v_call: TRBV10-3
d_call: TRBD1
cdr3_aa: CAIASGGDSGNTIYF

clone_size: once
j_call: TRBJ1-4
v_call: TRBV10-3
d_call: .
cdr3_aa: CAISEVRADNEKLFF

clone_size: .
j_call: TRBJ2-7
v_call: TRBV27
d_call: .
cdr3_aa: CASSLRSGIPYEQYF

clone_size: .
j_call: TRBJ2-1
v_call: TRBV6-4
d_call: .
cdr3_aa: CASSESPLGSYNEQFF

clone_size: .
j_call: TRBJ2-7
v_call: TRBV4-2
d_call: TRBD1
cdr3_aa: CASSHSGQGYEQYF

clone_size: .
j_call: TRBJ2-5
v_call: TRBV7-2
d_call: TRBD2
cdr3_aa: CASSLGWLAGGQETQYF

clone_size: .
j_call: TRBJ1-5
v_call: TRBV18
d_call: TRBD1
cdr3_aa: CASSVDRVDQPQHF

clone_size: .
j_call: TRBJ1-2
v_call: TRBV5-1
d_call: .
cdr3_aa: CASSTDFRVNYGYTF

clone_size: .
j_call: TRBJ2-1
v_call: TRBV5-1
d_call: .
cdr3_aa: CASSLGPRMYNEQFF

clone_size: .
j_call: TRBJ2-7
v_call: TRBV7-2
d_call: TRBD2
cdr3_aa: CASSSILAGAREQYF

clone_size: .
j_call: TRBJ2-2
v_call: TRBV10-3
d_call: TRBD2
cdr3_aa: CAISNPSTSGATGELFF

clone_size: once
j_call: TRBJ1-2
v_call: TRBV7-2
d_call: .
cdr3_aa: CASSLSPGGYGYTF

clone_size: .
j_call: TRBJ2-2
v_call: TRBV11-3
d_call: TRBD2
cdr3_aa: CASSLGLHTGELFF

clone_size: .
j_call: TRBJ2-3
v_call: TRBV18
d_call: TRBD2
cdr3_aa: CASSPRLALTGSTDTQYF

clone_size: .
j_call: TRBJ2-7
v_call: TRBV19
d_call: TRBD2
cdr3_aa: CASSSGPGLAYEQYF

clone_size: .
j_call: TRBJ1-6
v_call: TRBV19
d_call: TRBD1
cdr3_aa: CATRTGSSYNSPLHF

clone_size: .
j_call: TRBJ2-1
v_call: TRBV4-3
d_call: .
cdr3_aa: CASSLNGGSYNEQFF

clone_size: once
j_call: TRBJ2-7
v_call: TRBV5-1
d_call: TRBD1
cdr3_aa: CASSKPGQGPYEQYF

clone_size: .
j_call: TRBJ2-1
v_call: TRBV7-2
d_call: .
cdr3_aa: CASSGLTRYNEQFF

clone_size: few
j_call: TRBJ1-1
v_call: TRBV6-5
d_call: TRBD1
cdr3_aa: CASRARQGSTEAFF

clone_size: .
j_call: TRBJ2-1
v_call: TRBV4-1
d_call: .
cdr3_aa: CASRPTLGARSNEQFF